The present entry profiles one T cell receptor (beta chain) with its context. What this receptor recognizes is not known. No much larger clone exists at a distance of one base, and base qualities are not known. This sample was taken from a study of cytomegalovirus exposure and HLA in healthy donors (dated by TCRdb to about 2017). For the wider study: According to a later analysis, one platform produced both the 120 validation repertoires and the roughly 650 repertoires of the first cohort. High-throughput TCR immunosequencing, statistical association of individual TCRs with disease status, and machine learning were combined to predict cytomegalovirus infection status. Along with the approximately 670-subject first cohort, a separate validation cohort of more than 90 different subjects was used. The study aimed to test whether cataloging public T cell receptors could reveal signatures of past pathogen exposure.

The library was made by the immunoSEQ multiplex PCR assay. Regarding the original processing steps: A statistical classification framework was built to diagnose cytomegalovirus status from the catalog of TCR beta chain sequences. TCRdb re-hosts the immuneACCESS table, in-frame sequences only. Its copies lack some clones; in the studies checked, an unresolved V gene accounts for under half of them, and the cause for the rest is not known. The DNA gave D and trimming, while V, J and clone size come from that table. The sample table contains around 60,000 clones; only one count was recorded for approximately 92% of them. The top ten clones comprise about 3% of the sample. Separate from the approximately 730-subject first cohort, the validation cohort of more than 90 subjects was the group to which the donors belonged. According to the germline V gene (reference sequence), CDR1 reads SGHNT and CDR2 reads YYREEE. Ends trimmed: V by 4 bases, J by 8 bases; bases unmatched to a gene: 10. The CDR3 starts with the cysteine, ends with the phenylalanine, and has 16 residues. Only the CDR3 portion is preserved as DNA: 48 bases, with reading frame beginning at the first base.

General findings and caveats noted by the study authors: In the study, roughly 160 TCR beta chains were listed as associated with cytomegalovirus. While some public TCRs were present in many individuals, most TCR sequences turned up only very rarely across donors. The authors suggested that the approach could potentially be generalized to other disease states and immunological phenotypes. In vitro tests confirmed that a few of the cytomegalovirus-associated TCR beta chains recognize cytomegalovirus antigens. Cytomegalovirus status was reported to be diagnosed by the classifier with high specificity and sensitivity in both the original and validation cohorts. The validation cohort had no HLA typing available for a later analysis, so co-occurrence within that cohort was assessed over all 120 or so repertoires. In a later analysis, TCRs clustered in the first cohort were found to also tend to co-occur in the approximately 120 validation repertoires, with 94% of cluster scores above 0.

The receptor comes from a man between 18 and 29 years old in good health and CMV-seronegative. The sequence links TRBV5-4 to TRBJ2-5; 14 bases in between match TRBD2. The sample comprised PBMCs. Here is the DNA: TGTGCCAGCAGCCCGCGACTAGCGGGAGGGCCGCAAACCCAGTACTTC. It translates to CASSPRLAGGPQTQYF.